The TCR beta chain described here comes from a study of T cell changes during pregnancy in multiple sclerosis. The length of the CDR3 is 11 residues. V shed 10 bases and J 6 bases; nucleotides not matched to a gene: 5. Germline CDR1 reads LNHDA; CDR2 reads SQIVND (reference sequence). Sequencing was performed with immunoSEQ multiplex PCR; in TCRdb, only in-frame clones are kept and a portion is missing. This table has roughly 93,000 clones, about 91% appearing once. Sequenced material: peripheral blood, taken after pregnancy. The V and J genes are TRBV19 and TRBJ1-1; 7 bases are a match to TRBD1. The TCR sequence derives from a female donor in good health, enrolled as a control in a pregnancy study. In nucleotides, the CDR3 is TGTGCCACGACAGGGTCCGCTGAAGCTTTCTTT. Amino acids: CATTGSAEAFF.